A single sample is the source of the 8 T cell receptor beta chains below, sequenced in a study of T cell changes during pregnancy in multiple sclerosis. The repertoire was sequenced with immunoSEQ multiplex PCR; TCRdb's copy has only in-frame clones and lacks some. The data hold nearly 110,000 clones, with 91% observed a single time. Sequencing was performed on peripheral blood, taken before pregnancy. All receptors come from a female donor with multiple sclerosis, enrolled in a pregnancy study.

The DNA for the CDR3 is TGTGCCAGCTCATCTGACAGGGGAAACACCATATATTTT. Translated, it gives CASSSDRGNTIYF. The chain joins TRBV18 to TRBJ1-3; TRBD1 might be the D (6 bases). V was pared by 5 bases and J by 4 bases, with 9 bases between. The CDR3 covers 13 residues. The germline V gene has CDR1 KGHSH and CDR2 LQKENI.

The chain has TRBV18 and TRBJ2-4, with 7 bases identical to TRBD1. CDR3 length equals 14 residues. V dropped 3 bases and J dropped 8; count of bases not matched to a gene: 7. Germline values: CDR1 KGHSH, CDR2 LQKENI. The CDR3 reads CASSPEGGVYIQYF. The CDR3 DNA reads as TGTGCCAGCTCACCGGAAGGGGGCGTATACATTCAGTACTTC. Supplemented by reference TRBV18 and TRBJ2-4, the full variable domain reads NAGVMQNPRHLVRRRGQEARLRCSPMKGHSHVYWYRQLPEEGLKFMVYLQKENIIDESGMPKERFSAEFPKEGPSILRIQQVVRGDSAAYFCASSPEGGVYIQYFGAGTRLSVL.

This chain uses TRBV6-1 with TRBJ1-5, with TRBD1 matching over 7 bases. The CDR3 consists of 15 residues. Germline CDR1 reads MNHNS; CDR2 reads SASEGT. V shed 8 bases and J 2 bases; nucleotides not matched to a gene: 9. The CDR3 region has the DNA TGTGCCAGCCCGACAGGGATTTTTCGCAATCAGCCCCAGCATTTT. This codes for CASPTGIFRNQPQHF.

The chain uses TRBV7-8 and TRBJ2-1; 7 positions match TRBD1. Germline CDR1 is SGHVS and CDR2 is FQNEAQ. Trimming at V came to 4 bases and at J to 7 bases, leaving 4 bases not matched to a gene. The length of the CDR3 is 13 residues. The CDR3 is CASSSGQANEQFF. CDR3 nucleotides: TGTGCCAGCAGCTCTGGACAGGCAAATGAGCAGTTCTTC. The complete variable domain, with remaining parts taken from reference TRBV7-8 and TRBJ2-1, reads GAGVSQSPRYKVAKRGQDVALRCDPISGHVSLFWYQQALGQGPEFLTYFQNEAQLDKSGLPSDRFFAERPEGSVSTLKIQRTQQEDSAVYLCASSSGQANEQFFGPGTRLTVL.

The chain uses TRBV5-4 and TRBJ2-5; D is perhaps TRBD2 (5 bases). The germline V gene has CDR1 SGHNT and CDR2 YYREEE (reference sequence). The CDR3 totals 16 residues. Trimming took 0 bases from V and 5 from J, leaving 17 bases between them. This chain's CDR3 is CASSLEGLEGMETQYF. In DNA form, the CDR3 reads TGTGCCAGCAGCTTGGAGGGTTTAGAGGGAATGGAGACCCAGTACTTC.

V usage is TRBV5-1 and J usage is TRBJ2-2, with TRBD2 matching 16 bases. The V gene end was trimmed by 3 bases and the J gene end by 3 bases; junction bases not matched to a gene: 5. Germline lookup yields CDR1 SGHRS and CDR2 YFSETQ. There are 18 residues in the CDR3. The CDR3 loop reads CASSSPGLAGGDTGELFF. The DNA for the CDR3 is TGCGCCAGCAGCTCTCCGGGACTAGCGGGGGGGGACACCGGGGAGCTGTTTTTT.

V and J are TRBV7-9 and TRBJ2-2, with D possibly TRBD2 on 5 matching bases. The germline gives CDR1 SEHNR, CDR2 FQNEAQ (reference sequence). The V end was cut by 5 bases, the J end by 6 bases, with 13 bases between. The CDR3 runs to 14 residues. This chain's CDR3 is CASSPQARAGELFF. CDR3 sequence (DNA): TGTGCCAGCAGCCCTCAAGCGCGGGCCGGGGAGCTGTTTTTT.

This clone was recorded once. This chain links TRBV19 with TRBJ1-2; 8 bases line up with TRBD1. Germline CDR1 and CDR2: LNHDA and SQIVND (reference sequence). The CDR3 is 16 residues long. The junction had 13 bases not matched to a gene; V was cut back by 5 bases and J by 5 bases. This CDR3 reads CASSDGQGQISYGYTF. Here the CDR3 DNA reads TGTGCCAGTAGTGACGGACAGGGACAAATAAGTTATGGCTACACCTTC.